This T cell receptor (beta chain) was retrieved from a study of CD8+ T cells in alopecia areata. Treatment in this sample: oral pan-JAK inhibitor, 5-10 mg twice daily. There are a few counts of this clone. RNA extraction and reverse transcription yielded cDNA as sequencing template. The method was immunoSEQ multiplex PCR; TCRdb's version includes in-frame clones alone and lacks a portion of them. This sample yields about 76,000 clones, of which around 29% are seen a single time; more than 13% belongs to the top ten. Losses at the gene ends were 4 bases for V and 2 bases for J; bases not matched to a gene: 4. The CDR3 totals 14 residues. The germline V gene encodes CDR1 MNHEY and CDR2 SVGAGI.

The gene calls are TRBV6-5 and TRBJ1-2; TRBD1 matches 7 bases. The TCR originated in a human donor with alopecia areata. Specimen: CD8+ T cells sorted from blood, collected at week 4, from a patient treated with tofacitinib. The CDR3 region is CASSWGQINYGYTF. In DNA, the CDR3 is TGTGCCAGCAGTTGGGGACAGATCAACTATGGCTACACCTTC.